This note documents a single T cell receptor (beta chain) sequence. Naive CD8 isolation took CD45RO-negative cells positively selected for CCR7 and excluded terminally differentiated effector memory CD45RA+ cells. The sample belongs to a study of shared clonotypes between healthy human individuals. Execution of the assay was at deep level. Sequencing used immunoSEQ multiplex PCR; TCRdb keeps in-frame clones, though not all of them. The sample contains 500,000 to 700,000 clones, 90% to 95% of which appear only once. The CDR3 extends over 13 amino acids. CDR1 is MNHEY, CDR2 SMNVEV, per germline (reference sequence). V was trimmed by 4 bases and J by 0 bases, leaving 4 bases between them.

The V gene is TRBV27, the J gene TRBJ1-5; D is unclear. Sequencing was carried out using naive CD8+ T cells sorted from blood. The origin of this receptor is a woman in her 30s in good health. This chain's CDR3 is CASSYNSNQPQHF. The DNA of the CDR3 is TGTGCCAGCAGTTACAATAGCAATCAGCCCCAGCATTTT.